This T cell receptor (beta chain) was captured in a study of a mutant IDH1 vaccine in newly diagnosed glioma. The CDR3 is made up of 12 amino acids. V was pared by 8 bases and J by 5 bases, with 3 bases of the junction left unmatched. Germline values: CDR1 SNHLY, CDR2 FYNNEI. TCRdb keeps only in-frame clones here, not all; method: immunoSEQ multiplex PCR. The table has around 63,000 clones, about 90% seen once; the top ten hold roughly 2.7%. Noted time point: baseline, week 1 (first vaccination visit). Treatment defined: pre-vaccination baseline after standard-of-care therapy. The chain carries TRBV2 and TRBJ1-1; 9 bases line up with TRBD1. The clonotype was recovered from a man aged 50 or older with glioma. The source material was PBMCs, sampled from a glioma patient treated with radiotherapy, temozolomide or both. The CDR3 sequence: CASRQGVTEAFF. The CDR3 nucleotides are TGTGCCAGCCGACAGGGGGTAACTGAAGCTTTCTTT.